A single sample is the source of the 21 T cell receptor beta chains below, sequenced in a study of shared clonotypes between healthy human individuals. TCRdb keeps only in-frame clones here, not all; method: immunoSEQ multiplex PCR. The data show around 510,000 clones, with 95% to 96% seen just once and 0.05% to 0.08% held by the top ten. The specimen sequenced was naive CD4+ T cells sorted from blood. The subset denotes: CD45RA+ positively selected. Source of these receptors: a woman aged 30 to 39 in good health.

J is TRBJ1-1 and V is TRBV4-1, with 9 bases aligning to TRBD1. CDR1 is MGHRA, CDR2 YSYEKL, per germline. This CDR3 is built from 16 residues. V trimming: 2 bases; J trimming: 1 base; junction bases outside the gene matches: 5. CDR3 region: CASSQRTGAGNTEAFF. The CDR3, as DNA: TGCGCCAGCAGCCAACGGACAGGGGCGGGGAACACTGAAGCTTTCTTT.

V and J are TRBV28 and TRBJ2-7; TRBD2 aligns across 7 bases. The CDR3 is 14 amino acids. With 2 bases clipped from V and 2 bases from J, the junction kept 3 bases outside the gene matches. Per germline, CDR1 MDHEN and CDR2 SYDVKM. CDR3 amino acids: CASSLDGGAYEQYF. Here the CDR3 DNA reads TGTGCCAGCAGTTTAGATGGGGGGGCCTACGAGCAGTACTTC. Variable domain in full (rest from reference TRBV28 and TRBJ2-7): DVKVTQSSRYLVKRTGEKVFLECVQDMDHENMFWYRQDPGLGLRLIYFSYDVKMKEKGDIPEGYSVSREKKERFSLILESASTNQTSMYLCASSLDGGAYEQYFGPGTRLTVT.

The chain carries TRBV18 and TRBJ1-2, with 9 bases fitting TRBD1. V lost 1 base to trimming and J lost 0 bases; unmatched junction nucleotides: 3. CDR1 is KGHSH and CDR2 is LQKENI in the germline V gene. The CDR3 contains 16 residues. The CDR3 region is CASSPRTGVANYGYTF. CDR3 nucleotide sequence: TGTGCCAGCTCACCACGGACAGGGGTCGCTAACTATGGCTACACCTTC.

V gene TRBV5-5 combines with J gene TRBJ2-3; D gene unclear. The V gene lost 4 bases and the J gene lost 6 bases, with 12 bases spanning the gap. Germline CDR1 SGHKS, CDR2 YYEKEE (reference sequence). CDR3 length equals 13 residues. CDR3 DNA sequence: TGTGCCAGCAGCCGGGCGGTACTCGATACGCAGTATTTT. This gives the protein CASSRAVLDTQYF.

The chain couples TRBV5-8 to TRBJ2-2; 9 nucleotides agree with TRBD1. V lost 4 bases and J lost 4; bases outside the gene matches: 8. This CDR3 has 16 residues. CDR1 is SGHTS, CDR2 YDEGEE, per germline. The CDR3 DNA reads as TGTGCCAGCAGCAGACCGGGACAGGGTCTCACCGGGGAGCTGTTTTTT. Its protein is CASSRPGQGLTGELFF.

The rearrangement uses TRBV27 and TRBJ2-1; 11 nucleotides line up with TRBD2. V was pared by 2 bases and J by 9 bases, with 6 bases of the junction left unmatched. The CDR3 extends over 15 amino acids. CDR1 is MNHEY, CDR2 SMNVEV, per germline (reference sequence). CDR3 sequence: CASSLRLAGWLEQFF. The CDR3 DNA reads TGTGCCAGCAGTTTAAGACTAGCGGGATGGCTTGAGCAGTTCTTC.

The rearrangement joins TRBV7-2 to TRBJ2-1; no reliable D call. This CDR3 has 13 amino acids. From germline, CDR1 is SGHTA and CDR2 FQGNSA. The V gene lost 1 base and the J gene lost 3 bases, with 4 bases spanning the gap. CDR3 in amino acids: CASSLEFYNEQFF. CDR3 DNA sequence: TGTGCCAGCAGCTTAGAATTCTACAATGAGCAGTTCTTC.

V gene TRBV15 combines with J gene TRBJ2-3, with TRBD2 matching over 8 bases. V lost 1 base to trimming and J lost 5 bases; unmatched junction nucleotides: 17. This CDR3 is 19 amino acids long. The germline V gene has CDR1 LNHNV and CDR2 YYDKDF (reference sequence). CDR3 loop: CATSRAAISRTSSGDTQYF. In nucleotides, the CDR3 is TGTGCCACCAGCAGAGCCGCAATTTCAAGGACTAGCTCAGGAGATACGCAGTATTTT. Filled out from reference TRBV15 and TRBJ2-3, the complete variable domain reads DAMVIQNPRYQVTQFGKPVTLSCSQTLNHNVMYWYQQKSSQAPKLLFHYYDKDFNNEADTPDNFQSRRPNTSFCFLDIRSPGLGDTAMYLCATSRAAISRTSSGDTQYFGPGTRLTVL.

The sample holds one count of this clone. The genes are TRBV28 and TRBJ1-2; 8 bases fit TRBD1. After removal of 5 bases from V and 8 bases from J, the junction contained 10 bases not matched to a gene. This CDR3 contains 14 residues. Per germline, CDR1 MDHEN and CDR2 SYDVKM. This CDR3 is CASSADGTGVGYTF. The CDR3 region has the DNA TGTGCCAGCAGTGCGGACGGGACAGGTGTGGGCTACACCTTC.

Note on this clone: Distinct nucleotide sequences in the sample also encode this CDR3. CDR3 loop: CSVGSSYEQYF. CDR3 coding DNA: TGCAGCGTAGGGAGCTCCTACGAGCAGTACTTC. This chain links TRBV29-1 with TRBJ2-7, with D perhaps TRBD2 (5 bases). The CDR3 extends over 11 amino acids. Trimming left V 6 bases short and J 0 bases short, with 6 bases between. Germline V lookup: CDR1 SQVTM, CDR2 ANQGSEA.

V and J are TRBV30 and TRBJ1-5, with D unclear. With 7 bases removed from V and 4 bases from J, the gap between germline ends came to 14 bases. This CDR3 has 13 residues. Germline V gives CDR1 GTSNPN, CDR2 SVGIG (reference sequence). CDR3 loop: CAFSGAGNQPQHF. The CDR3 region has the DNA TGTGCCTTTTCCGGAGCCGGGAATCAGCCCCAGCATTTT.

V usage is TRBV19 and J usage is TRBJ2-7, with 8 bases identical to TRBD2. Germline-derived CDR1 and CDR2 are LNHDA and SQIVND (reference sequence). The V gene end was trimmed by 5 bases and the J gene end by 2 bases; junction bases not matched to a gene: 5. This CDR3 has 14 residues. In nucleotides, the CDR3 is TGTGCCAGTAGTCGTGCGGGAGGCCCCTACGAGCAGTACTTC. Translated, it gives CASSRAGGPYEQYF. The variable domain in full, with the rest retrieved from reference TRBV19 and TRBJ2-7, is DGGITQSPKYLFRKEGQNVTLSCEQNLNHDAMYWYRQDPGQGLRLIYYSQIVNDFQKGDIAEGYSVSREKKESFPLTVTSAQKNPTAFYLCASSRAGGPYEQYFGPGTRLTVT.

This chain connects TRBV10-3 to TRBJ2-7; 10 bases line up with TRBD1. Germline CDR1 reads ENHRY; CDR2 reads SYGVKD. After removal of 3 bases from V and 2 bases from J, the junction contained 4 bases not matched to a gene. The CDR3 sequence is 15 residues long. In nucleotides, the CDR3 is TGTGCCATCAGTGATGGACAGGGGGTAACCTACGAGCAGTACTTC. Translation: CAISDGQGVTYEQYF.

The CDR3 sequence: CASSLGGEINEKLFF. The CDR3 nucleotides read TGTGCCAGCAGTTTAGGGGGAGAGATCAATGAAAAACTGTTTTTT. J is TRBJ1-4 and V is TRBV27; weak D call: TRBD1 (5 bases). CDR1 is MNHEY, CDR2 SMNVEV, per germline (reference sequence). Trimming removed 2 bases at V and 5 bases at J, with 12 bases between. This CDR3 has 15 amino acids.

The gene calls are TRBV5-6 and TRBJ2-3; 8 bases fit TRBD2. V shed 6 bases, J shed 0 bases, and the junction held 6 bases outside the gene matches. This CDR3 spans 15 amino acids. Germline lookup yields CDR1 SGHDT and CDR2 YYEEEE. The CDR3 bases are TGTGCCAGCACCCCACTAGCGGCCAGCACAGATACGCAGTATTTT. Translating it yields CASTPLAASTDTQYF.

This chain links TRBV5-1 with TRBJ2-7, with 11 bases identical to TRBD1. This CDR3 comprises 16 residues. The germline V gene encodes CDR1 SGHRS and CDR2 YFSETQ. Trimming removed 3 bases from V and 5 bases from J; junction bases left unmatched: 10. The CDR3 DNA sequence: TGCGCCAGCAGCTCCTTCCGGGACAGGGGGAACCACGAGCAGTACTTC. This codes for CASSSFRDRGNHEQYF. The full variable domain, its missing parts supplied by reference TRBV5-1 and TRBJ2-7, is KAGVTQTPRYLIKTRGQQVTLSCSPISGHRSVSWYQQTPGQGLQFLFEYFSETQRNKGNFPGRFSGRQFSNSRSEMNVSTLELGDSALYLCASSSFRDRGNHEQYFGPGTRLTVT.

The chain links TRBV4-1 to TRBJ1-4, with 7 nucleotides matching TRBD1. V lost 1 base and J lost 10; bases outside the gene matches: 12. This CDR3 region has 16 residues. Germline assignment: CDR1 MGHRA and CDR2 YSYEKL. The CDR3 spells CASSQASTGSIGKLFF. In DNA, the CDR3 is TGCGCCAGCAGCCAAGCTTCGACAGGGTCAATAGGAAAACTGTTTTTT.

The V call is TRBV15, the J call TRBJ2-1, with D maybe TRBD1 (6 bases). The CDR3 runs 16 residues. Between the trimmed V and J ends, which lost 1 base and 3 bases, there was a span of 13 bases. Germline CDR1 LNHNV, CDR2 YYDKDF (reference sequence). The CDR3 sequence: CATSRGGQMSYNEQFF. The CDR3 DNA sequence: TGTGCCACCAGCAGAGGAGGACAGATGAGCTACAATGAGCAGTTCTTC.

The chain has TRBV9 and TRBJ2-7, with TRBD1 identical over 10 bases. The length of the CDR3 is 15 residues. Germline V gene lookup returns CDR1 SGDLS and CDR2 YYNGEE. V trimming: 3 bases; J trimming: 3 bases; junction bases outside the gene matches: 6. CDR3 in amino acids: CASSESGTGDYEQYF. CDR3 coding DNA: TGTGCCAGCAGCGAATCCGGGACAGGGGACTACGAGCAGTACTTC.

This chain connects TRBV18 to TRBJ2-7, with TRBD1 matching over 10 bases. In germline, CDR1 is KGHSH, CDR2 LQKENI. This CDR3 is built from 15 residues. J was trimmed by 3 bases and V by 3 bases; bases with no gene match: 5. CDR3 bases: TGTGCCAGCTCACCCAGGGGACAGGGGAACTACGAGCAGTACTTC. This gives the protein CASSPRGQGNYEQYF.

The chain employs TRBV18 and TRBJ2-7, with D possibly matching TRBD2 (6 bases). Germline V gives CDR1 KGHSH, CDR2 LQKENI. The CDR3 covers 15 residues. Trimming removed 3 bases from V and 0 bases from J, with 12 bases in between. CDR3 sequence reads: CASSPGSGRSYEQYF. The CDR3, as DNA: TGTGCCAGCTCACCGGGTAGCGGTCGCTCCTACGAGCAGTACTTC.